This TCR beta chain was sequenced for a study of Graves' ophthalmopathy and Graves' hyperthyroidism. The study amplified TCR beta CDR3 regions using RNA transcripts. Second-round multiplex PCR came after first-round RT-PCR with HTBI primers. MiXCR, run by TCRdb on the multiplex PCR reads, gives a single entry per CDR3 protein. The sample yields 200,000 to 250,000 distinct CDR3 sequences, 40% to 50% seen once. There are 16 residues in the CDR3. Germline lookup yields CDR1 SGHRS and CDR2 YFSETQ. The ends lost 4 bases at V and 0 bases at J; junction bases unmatched: 9. A duration under 3 months, NOSPECS ≥4, CAS ≥3 and moderate-to-severe activity characterized the donors with ophthalmopathy. If patients had other autoimmune diseases, uncontrolled infections, pregnancy or lactation, they were excluded.

The chain recombines TRBV5-1 with TRBJ2-5; the match to TRBD1 covers 7 bases. Sequenced: peripheral blood. This receptor was taken from an adult man with Graves' ophthalmopathy. Here the CDR3 DNA reads TGCGCCAGCAGCCACAGGACAGGAGTGTACCAAGAGACCCAGTACTTC. It specifies CASSHRTGVYQETQYF.